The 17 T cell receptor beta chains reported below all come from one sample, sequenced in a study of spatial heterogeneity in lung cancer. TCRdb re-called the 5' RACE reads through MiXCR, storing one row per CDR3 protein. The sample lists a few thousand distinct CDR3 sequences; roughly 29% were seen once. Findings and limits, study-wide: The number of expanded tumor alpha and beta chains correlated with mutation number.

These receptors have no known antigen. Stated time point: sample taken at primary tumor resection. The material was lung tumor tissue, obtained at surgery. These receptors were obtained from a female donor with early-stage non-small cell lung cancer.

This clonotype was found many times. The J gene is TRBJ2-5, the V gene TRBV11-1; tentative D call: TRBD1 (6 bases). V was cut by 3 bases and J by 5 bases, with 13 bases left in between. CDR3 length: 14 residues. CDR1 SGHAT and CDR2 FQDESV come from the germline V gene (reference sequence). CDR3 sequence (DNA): TGTGCCAGCAGCTTCTGGACAGTGGGCGAGACCCAGTACTTC. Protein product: CASSFWTVGETQYF. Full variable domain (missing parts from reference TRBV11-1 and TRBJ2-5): EAEVAQSPRYKITEKSQAVAFWCDPISGHATLYWYRQILGQGPELLVQFQDESVVDDSQLPKDRFSAERLKGVDSTLKIQPAELGDSAMYLCASSFWTVGETQYFGPGTRLLVL.

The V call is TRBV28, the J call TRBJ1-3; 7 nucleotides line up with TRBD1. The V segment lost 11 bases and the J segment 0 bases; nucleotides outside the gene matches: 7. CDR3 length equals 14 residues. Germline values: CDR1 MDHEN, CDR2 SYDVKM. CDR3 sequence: CAALGQSSGNTIYF. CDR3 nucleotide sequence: TGTGCCGCCCTGGGACAGAGCTCTGGAAACACCATATATTTT.

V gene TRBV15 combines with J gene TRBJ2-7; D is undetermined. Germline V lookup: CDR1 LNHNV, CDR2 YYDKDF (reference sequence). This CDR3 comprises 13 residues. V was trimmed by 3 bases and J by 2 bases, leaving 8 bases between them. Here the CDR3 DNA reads TGTGCCACCAGCAGGAGCATGGCCTACGAGCAGTACTTC. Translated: CATSRSMAYEQYF.

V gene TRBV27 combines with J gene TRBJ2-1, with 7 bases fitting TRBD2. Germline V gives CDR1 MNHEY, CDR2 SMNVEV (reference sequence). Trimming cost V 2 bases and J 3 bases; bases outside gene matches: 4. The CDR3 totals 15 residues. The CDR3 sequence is CASSLRRGSYNEQFF. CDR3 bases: TGTGCCAGCAGTTTAAGGCGCGGGAGCTACAATGAGCAGTTCTTC.

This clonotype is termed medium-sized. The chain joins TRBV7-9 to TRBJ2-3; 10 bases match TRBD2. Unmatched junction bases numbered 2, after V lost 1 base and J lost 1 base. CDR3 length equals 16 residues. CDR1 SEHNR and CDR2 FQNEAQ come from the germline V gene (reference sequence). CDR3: CASSLGGTSGTDTQYF. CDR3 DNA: TGTGCCAGCAGCTTAGGCGGGACTAGCGGCACAGATACGCAGTATTTT.

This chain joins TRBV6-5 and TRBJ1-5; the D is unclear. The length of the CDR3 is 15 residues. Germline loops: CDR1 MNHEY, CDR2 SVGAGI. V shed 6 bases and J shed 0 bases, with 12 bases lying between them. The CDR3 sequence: CASRIREYSNQPQHF. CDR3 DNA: TGTGCCAGCAGGATCCGCGAATATAGCAATCAGCCCCAGCATTTT.

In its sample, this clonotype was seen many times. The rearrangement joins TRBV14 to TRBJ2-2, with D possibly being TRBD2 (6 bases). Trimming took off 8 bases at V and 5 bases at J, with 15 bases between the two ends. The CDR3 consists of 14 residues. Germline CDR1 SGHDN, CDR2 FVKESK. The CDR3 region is CASRLRAGTGELFF. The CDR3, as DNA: TGTGCCAGCCGCCTCAGGGCGGGAACCGGGGAGCTGTTTTTT.

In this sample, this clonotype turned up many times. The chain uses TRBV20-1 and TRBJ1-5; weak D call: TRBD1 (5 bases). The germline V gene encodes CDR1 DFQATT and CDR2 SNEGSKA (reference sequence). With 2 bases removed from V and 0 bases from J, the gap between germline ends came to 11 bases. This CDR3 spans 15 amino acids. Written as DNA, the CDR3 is TGCAGTGCTAGACCCTCCGGGACTAGCAATCAGCCCCAGCATTTT. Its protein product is CSARPSGTSNQPQHF.

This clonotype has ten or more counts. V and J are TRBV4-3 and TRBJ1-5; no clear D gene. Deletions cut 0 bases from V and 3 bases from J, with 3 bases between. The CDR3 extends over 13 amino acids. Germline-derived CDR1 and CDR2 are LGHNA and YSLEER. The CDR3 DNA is TGCGCCAGCAGCCAAGATCTCAATCAGCCCCAGCATTTT. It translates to CASSQDLNQPQHF.

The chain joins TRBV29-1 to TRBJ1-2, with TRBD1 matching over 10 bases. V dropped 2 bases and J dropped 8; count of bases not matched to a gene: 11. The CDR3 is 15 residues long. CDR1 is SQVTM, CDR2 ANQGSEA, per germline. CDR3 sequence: CSVEIRGQGVGGYTF. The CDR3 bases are TGCAGCGTTGAAATACGCGGACAGGGGGTTGGCGGCTACACCTTC.

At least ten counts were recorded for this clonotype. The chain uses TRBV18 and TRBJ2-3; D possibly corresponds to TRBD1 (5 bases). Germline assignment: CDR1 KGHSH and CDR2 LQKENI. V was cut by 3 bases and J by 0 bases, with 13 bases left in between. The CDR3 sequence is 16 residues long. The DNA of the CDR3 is TGTGCCAGCTCACCTGACAGCGTGCTTAGCACAGATACGCAGTATTTT. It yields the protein CASSPDSVLSTDTQYF.

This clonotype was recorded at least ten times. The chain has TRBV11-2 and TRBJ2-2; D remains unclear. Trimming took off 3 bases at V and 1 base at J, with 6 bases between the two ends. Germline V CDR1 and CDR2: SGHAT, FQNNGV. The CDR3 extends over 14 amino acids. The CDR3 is CASSLSMNTGELFF. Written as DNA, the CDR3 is TGTGCCAGCAGCTTGAGCATGAACACCGGGGAGCTGTTTTTT.

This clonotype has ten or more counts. CDR3 DNA: TGTGCCAGCAGTTTGGCAGGGGGCAACTATGGCTACACCTTC. This gives the protein CASSLAGGNYGYTF. The chain uses TRBV12-3 or TRBV12-4 and TRBJ1-2, with 8 positions matching TRBD1. J lost 2 bases, V lost 3 bases, and 2 bases had no gene match. The CDR3 contains 14 residues.

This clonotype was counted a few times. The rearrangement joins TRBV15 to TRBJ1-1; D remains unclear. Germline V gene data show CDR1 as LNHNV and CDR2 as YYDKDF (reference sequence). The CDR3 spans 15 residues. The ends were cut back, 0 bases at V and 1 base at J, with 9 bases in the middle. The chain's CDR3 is CATSRDITGNTEAFF. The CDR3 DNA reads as TGTGCCACCAGCAGAGATATAACGGGGAACACTGAAGCTTTCTTT.

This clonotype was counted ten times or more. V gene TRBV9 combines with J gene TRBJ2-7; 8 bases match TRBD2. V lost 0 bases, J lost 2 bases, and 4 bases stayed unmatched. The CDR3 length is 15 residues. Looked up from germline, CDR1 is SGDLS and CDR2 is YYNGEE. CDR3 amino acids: CASSVGGGGTYEQYF. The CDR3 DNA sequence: TGTGCCAGCAGCGTAGGGGGCGGGGGGACCTACGAGCAGTACTTC.

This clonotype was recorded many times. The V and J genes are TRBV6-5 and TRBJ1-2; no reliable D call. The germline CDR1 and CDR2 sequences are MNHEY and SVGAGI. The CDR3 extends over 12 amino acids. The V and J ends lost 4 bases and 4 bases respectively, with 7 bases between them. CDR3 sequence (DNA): TGTGCCAGCAGTTCTAACAGCTATGGCTACACCTTC. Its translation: CASSSNSYGYTF.

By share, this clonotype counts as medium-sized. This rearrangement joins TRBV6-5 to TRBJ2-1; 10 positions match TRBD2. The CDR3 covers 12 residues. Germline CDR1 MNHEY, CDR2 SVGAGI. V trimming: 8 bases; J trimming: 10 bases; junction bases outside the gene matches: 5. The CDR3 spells CASGLAVGEQFF. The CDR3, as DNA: TGTGCCAGCGGACTAGCGGTGGGGGAGCAGTTCTTC.